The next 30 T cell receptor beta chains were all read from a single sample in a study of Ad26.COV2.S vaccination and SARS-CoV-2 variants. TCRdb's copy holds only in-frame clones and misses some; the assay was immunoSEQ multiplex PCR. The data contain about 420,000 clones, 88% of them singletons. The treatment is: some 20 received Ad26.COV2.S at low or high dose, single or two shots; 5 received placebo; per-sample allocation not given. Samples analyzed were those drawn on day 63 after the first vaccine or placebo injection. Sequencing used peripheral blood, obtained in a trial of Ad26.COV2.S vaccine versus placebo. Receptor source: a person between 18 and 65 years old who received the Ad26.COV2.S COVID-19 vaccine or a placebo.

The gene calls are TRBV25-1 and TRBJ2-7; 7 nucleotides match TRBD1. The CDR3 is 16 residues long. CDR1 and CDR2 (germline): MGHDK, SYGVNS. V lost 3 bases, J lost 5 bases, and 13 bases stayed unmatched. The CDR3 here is CASSDAFRTGVHEQYF. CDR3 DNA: TGTGCCAGCAGTGATGCGTTTAGGACAGGTGTACACGAGCAGTACTTC.

The CDR3, as DNA: TGTGCCAGCACCCGGACATGGAGTTCACCCCTCCACTTT. As protein: CASTRTWSSPLHF. The chain employs TRBV12-3 or TRBV12-4 and TRBJ1-6; D is perhaps TRBD1 (5 bases). With 7 bases removed from V and 9 bases from J, the gap between germline ends came to 13 bases. This CDR3 is built from 13 residues.

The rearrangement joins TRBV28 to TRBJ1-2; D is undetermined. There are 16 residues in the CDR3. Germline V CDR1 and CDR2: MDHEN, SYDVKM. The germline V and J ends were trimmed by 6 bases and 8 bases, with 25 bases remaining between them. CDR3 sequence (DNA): TGTGCCAGCAGCACCACCCCCCGGGCCGCAAGCAAGGGCTACACCTTC. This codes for CASSTTPRAASKGYTF.

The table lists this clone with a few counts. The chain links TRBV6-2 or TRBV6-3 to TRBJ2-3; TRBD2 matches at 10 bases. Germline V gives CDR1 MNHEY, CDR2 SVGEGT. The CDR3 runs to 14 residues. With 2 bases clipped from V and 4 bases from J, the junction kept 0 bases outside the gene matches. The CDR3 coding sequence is TGTGCCAGCAGTTACGGGACTAGCGCAGATACGCAGTATTTT. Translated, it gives CASSYGTSADTQYF.

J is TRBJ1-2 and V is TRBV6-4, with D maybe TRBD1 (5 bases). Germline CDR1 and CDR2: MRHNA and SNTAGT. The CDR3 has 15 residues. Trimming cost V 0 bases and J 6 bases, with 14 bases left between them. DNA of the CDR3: TGTGCCAGCAGTGACTCTGGACACGCCAGGAATGGCTACACCTTC. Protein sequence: CASSDSGHARNGYTF.

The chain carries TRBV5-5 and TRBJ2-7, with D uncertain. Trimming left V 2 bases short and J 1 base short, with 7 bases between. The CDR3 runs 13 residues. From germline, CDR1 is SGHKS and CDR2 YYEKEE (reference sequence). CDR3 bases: TGTGCCAGCAGCTTAACGATATCCTACGAGCAGTACTTC. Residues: CASSLTISYEQYF.

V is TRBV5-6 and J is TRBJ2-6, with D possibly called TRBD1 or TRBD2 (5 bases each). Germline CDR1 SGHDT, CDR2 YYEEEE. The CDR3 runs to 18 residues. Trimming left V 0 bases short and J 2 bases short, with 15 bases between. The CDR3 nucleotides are TGTGCCAGCAGCTTGGGAAAGGGGCGCGGGCCTGGGGCCAACGTCCTGACTTTC. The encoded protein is CASSLGKGRGPGANVLTF.

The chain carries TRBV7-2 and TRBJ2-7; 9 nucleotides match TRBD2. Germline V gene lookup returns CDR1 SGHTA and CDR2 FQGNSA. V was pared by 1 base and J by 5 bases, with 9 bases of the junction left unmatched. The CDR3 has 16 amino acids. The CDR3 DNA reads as TGTGCCAGCAGCTTAGGTAGTGGGACTAGCCAAAACGAGCAGTACTTC. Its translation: CASSLGSGTSQNEQYF.

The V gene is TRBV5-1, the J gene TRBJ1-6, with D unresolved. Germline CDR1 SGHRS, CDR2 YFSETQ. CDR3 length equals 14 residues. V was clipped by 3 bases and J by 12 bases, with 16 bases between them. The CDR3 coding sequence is TGCGCCAGCAGCTCCGATGACTACATGGGACCCCTCCACTTT. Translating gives CASSSDDYMGPLHF.

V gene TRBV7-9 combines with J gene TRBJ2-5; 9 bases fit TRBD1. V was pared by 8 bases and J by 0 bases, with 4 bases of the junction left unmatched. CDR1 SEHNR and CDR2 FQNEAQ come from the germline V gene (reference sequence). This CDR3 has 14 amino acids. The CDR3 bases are TGTGCCAGCGCCGGGGACAGGGACCAAGAGACCCAGTACTTC. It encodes CASAGDRDQETQYF.

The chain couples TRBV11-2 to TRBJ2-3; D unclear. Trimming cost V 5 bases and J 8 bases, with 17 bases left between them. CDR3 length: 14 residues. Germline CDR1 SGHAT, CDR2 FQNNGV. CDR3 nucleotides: TGTGCCAGCAGCCCGGGCCGTACCGTAGGTACGCAGTATTTT. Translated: CASSPGRTVGTQYF. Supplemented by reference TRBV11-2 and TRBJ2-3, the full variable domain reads EAGVAQSPRYKIIEKRQSVAFWCNPISGHATLYWYQQILGQGPKLLIQFQNNGVVDDSQLPKDRFSAERLKGVDSTLKIQPAKLEDSAVYLCASSPGRTVGTQYFGPGTRLTVL.

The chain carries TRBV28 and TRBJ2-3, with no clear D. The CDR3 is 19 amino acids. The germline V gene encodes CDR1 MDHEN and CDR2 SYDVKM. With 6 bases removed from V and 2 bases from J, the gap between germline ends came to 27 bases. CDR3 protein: CASSYELYGLNQPTDTQYF. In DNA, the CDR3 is TGTGCCAGCAGCTACGAATTATATGGGCTAAACCAACCCACAGATACGCAGTATTTT.

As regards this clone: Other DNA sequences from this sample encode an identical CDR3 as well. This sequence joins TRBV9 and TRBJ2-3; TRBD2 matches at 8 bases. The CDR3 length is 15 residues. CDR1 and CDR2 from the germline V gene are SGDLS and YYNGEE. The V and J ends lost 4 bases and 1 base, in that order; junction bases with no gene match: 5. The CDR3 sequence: CASSPGGGGTDTQYF. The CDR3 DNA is TGTGCCAGCAGCCCCGGGGGGGGAGGCACAGATACGCAGTATTTT.

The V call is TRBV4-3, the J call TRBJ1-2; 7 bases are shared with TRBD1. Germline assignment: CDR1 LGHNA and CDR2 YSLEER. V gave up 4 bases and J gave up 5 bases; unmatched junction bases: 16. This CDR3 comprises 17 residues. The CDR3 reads CASSLNYREQGYYGYTF. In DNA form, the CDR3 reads TGCGCCAGCAGCCTAAACTACCGCGAACAGGGGTATTATGGCTACACCTTC.

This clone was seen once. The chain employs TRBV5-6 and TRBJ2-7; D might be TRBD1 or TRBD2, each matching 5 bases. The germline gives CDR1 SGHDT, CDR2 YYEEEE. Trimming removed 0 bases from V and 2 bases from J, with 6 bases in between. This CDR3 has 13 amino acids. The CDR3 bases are TGTGCCAGCAGCTTGGGGGACGCCTACGAGCAGTACTTC. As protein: CASSLGDAYEQYF.

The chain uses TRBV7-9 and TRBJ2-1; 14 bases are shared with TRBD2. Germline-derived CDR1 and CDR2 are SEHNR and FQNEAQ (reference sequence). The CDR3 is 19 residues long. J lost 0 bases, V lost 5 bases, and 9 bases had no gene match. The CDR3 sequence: CASSTGLAGGPSSYNEQFF. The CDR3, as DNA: TGTGCCAGCAGCACCGGACTAGCGGGGGGCCCAAGCTCCTACAATGAGCAGTTCTTC.

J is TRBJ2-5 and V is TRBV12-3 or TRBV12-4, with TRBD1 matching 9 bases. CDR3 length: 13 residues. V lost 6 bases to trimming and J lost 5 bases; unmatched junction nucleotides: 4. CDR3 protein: CASSYRGRETQYF. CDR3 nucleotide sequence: TGTGCCAGCAGCTACAGGGGGCGGGAGACCCAGTACTTC.

DNA for the CDR3: TGTGCCTGGAGTGAGCAGGGGAGCCAGCCCCAGCATTTT. Its protein is CAWSEQGSQPQHF. The chain joins TRBV30 to TRBJ1-5; D is possibly TRBD1 (6 bases). The CDR3 has 13 amino acids. Germline V gene data show CDR1 as GTSNPN and CDR2 as SVGIG (reference sequence). Trimming removed 1 base from V and 7 bases from J, with 11 bases in between.

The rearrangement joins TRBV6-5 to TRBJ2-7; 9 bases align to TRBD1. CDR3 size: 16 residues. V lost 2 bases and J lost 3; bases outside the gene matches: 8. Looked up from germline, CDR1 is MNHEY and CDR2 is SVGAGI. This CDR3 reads CASSYAGTGTGYEQYF. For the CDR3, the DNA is TGTGCCAGCAGTTACGCCGGGACAGGGACAGGCTACGAGCAGTACTTC.

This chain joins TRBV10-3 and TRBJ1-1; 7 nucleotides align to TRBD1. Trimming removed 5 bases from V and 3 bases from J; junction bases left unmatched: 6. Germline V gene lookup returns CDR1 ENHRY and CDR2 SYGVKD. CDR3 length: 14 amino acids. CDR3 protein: CAISPQGLDTEAFF. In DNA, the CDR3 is TGTGCCATCAGTCCACAGGGGTTGGACACTGAAGCTTTCTTT.

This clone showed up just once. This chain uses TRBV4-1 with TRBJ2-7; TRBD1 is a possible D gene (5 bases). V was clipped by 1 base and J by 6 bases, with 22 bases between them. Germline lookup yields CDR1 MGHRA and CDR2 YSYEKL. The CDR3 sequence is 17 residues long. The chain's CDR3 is CASSQGVLQGASGEQYF. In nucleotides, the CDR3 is TGCGCCAGCAGCCAAGGGGTCTTGCAAGGGGCGTCAGGCGAGCAGTACTTC.

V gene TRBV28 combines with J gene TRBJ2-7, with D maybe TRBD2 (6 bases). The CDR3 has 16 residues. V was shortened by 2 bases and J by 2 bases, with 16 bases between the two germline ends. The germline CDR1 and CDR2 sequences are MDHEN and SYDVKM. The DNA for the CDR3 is TGTGCCAGCAGTTTAGCCTCCCGGGGGTTCCCCTACGAGCAGTACTTC. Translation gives CASSLASRGFPYEQYF.

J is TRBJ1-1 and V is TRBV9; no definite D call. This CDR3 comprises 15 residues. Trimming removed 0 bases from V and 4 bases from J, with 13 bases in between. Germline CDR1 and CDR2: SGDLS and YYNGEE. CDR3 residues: CASSVGNLRATEAFF. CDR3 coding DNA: TGTGCCAGCAGCGTAGGGAATCTAAGGGCCACTGAAGCTTTCTTT.

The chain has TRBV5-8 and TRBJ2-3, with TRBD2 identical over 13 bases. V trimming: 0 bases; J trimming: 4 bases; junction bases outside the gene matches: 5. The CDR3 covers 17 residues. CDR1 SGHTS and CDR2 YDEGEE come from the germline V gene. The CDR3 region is CASSLAGGLAGADTQYF. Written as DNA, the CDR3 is TGTGCCAGCAGCTTGGCCGGAGGACTAGCGGGGGCAGATACGCAGTATTTT.

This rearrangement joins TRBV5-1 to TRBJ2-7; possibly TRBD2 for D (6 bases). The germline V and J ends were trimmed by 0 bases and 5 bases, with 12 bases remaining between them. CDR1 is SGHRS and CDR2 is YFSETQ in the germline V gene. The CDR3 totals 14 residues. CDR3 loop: CASSLGRVSNEQYF. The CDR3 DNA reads TGCGCCAGCAGCTTGGGGAGGGTATCAAACGAGCAGTACTTC.

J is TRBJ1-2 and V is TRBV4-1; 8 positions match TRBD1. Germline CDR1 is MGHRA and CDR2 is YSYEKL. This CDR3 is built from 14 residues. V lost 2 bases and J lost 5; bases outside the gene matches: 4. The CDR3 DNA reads TGCGCCAGCAGCCAACCGACAGGGGATTATGGCTACACCTTC. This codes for CASSQPTGDYGYTF.

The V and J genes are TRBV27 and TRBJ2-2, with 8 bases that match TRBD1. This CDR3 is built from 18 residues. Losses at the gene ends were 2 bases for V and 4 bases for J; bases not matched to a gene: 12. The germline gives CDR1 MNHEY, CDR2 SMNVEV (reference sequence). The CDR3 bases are TGTGCCAGCAGTTTAGGAACGGGACAGGTACGAGGCACCGGGGAGCTGTTTTTT. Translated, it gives CASSLGTGQVRGTGELFF.

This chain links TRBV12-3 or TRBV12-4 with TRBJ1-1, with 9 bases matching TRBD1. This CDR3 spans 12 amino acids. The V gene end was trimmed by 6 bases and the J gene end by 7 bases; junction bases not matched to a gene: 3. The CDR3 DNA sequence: TGTGCCAGCAGCGGGACAGGGTTTGAAGCTTTCTTT. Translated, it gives CASSGTGFEAFF.

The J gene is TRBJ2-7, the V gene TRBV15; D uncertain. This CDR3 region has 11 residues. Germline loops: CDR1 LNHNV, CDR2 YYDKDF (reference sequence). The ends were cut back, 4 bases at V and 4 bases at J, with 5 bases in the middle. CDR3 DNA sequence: TGTGCCACCAGCAACTATTACGAGCAGTACTTC. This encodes CATSNYYEQYF. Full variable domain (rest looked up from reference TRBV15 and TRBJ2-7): DAMVIQNPRYQVTQFGKPVTLSCSQTLNHNVMYWYQQKSSQAPKLLFHYYDKDFNNEADTPDNFQSRRPNTSFCFLDIRSPGLGDTAMYLCATSNYYEQYFGPGTRLTVT.

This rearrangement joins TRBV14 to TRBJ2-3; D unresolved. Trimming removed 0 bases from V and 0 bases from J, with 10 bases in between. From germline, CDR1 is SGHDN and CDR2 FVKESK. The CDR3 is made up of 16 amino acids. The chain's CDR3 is CASSQEEWPSTDTQYF. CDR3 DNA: TGTGCCAGCAGCCAAGAAGAGTGGCCCAGCACAGATACGCAGTATTTT. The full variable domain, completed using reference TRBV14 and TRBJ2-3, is EAGVTQFPSHSVIEKGQTVTLRCDPISGHDNLYWYRRVMGKEIKFLLHFVKESKQDESGMPNNRFLAERTGGTYSTLKVQPAELEDSGVYFCASSQEEWPSTDTQYFGPGTRLTVL.